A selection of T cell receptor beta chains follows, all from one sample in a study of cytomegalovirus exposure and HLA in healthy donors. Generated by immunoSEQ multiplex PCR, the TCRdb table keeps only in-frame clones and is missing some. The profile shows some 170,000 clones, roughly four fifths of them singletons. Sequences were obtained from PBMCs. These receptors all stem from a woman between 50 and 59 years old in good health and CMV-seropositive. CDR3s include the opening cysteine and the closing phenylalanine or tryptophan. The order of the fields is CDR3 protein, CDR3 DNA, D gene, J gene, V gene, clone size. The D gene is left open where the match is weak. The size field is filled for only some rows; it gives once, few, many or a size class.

CASSLRAGGSTDTQYF,TGTGCCAGCAGCTTACGAGCGGGGGGGAGTACAGATACGCAGTATTTT,TRBD2,TRBJ2-3,TRBV7-9,NA
CASSPTVNSGNTIYF,TGTGCCAGCTCACCCACAGTGAACTCTGGAAACACCATATATTTT,NA,TRBJ1-3,TRBV18,NA
CASSKPKWAGGPDTQYF,TGTGCCAGCAGCAAACCTAAATGGGCGGGGGGGCCTGATACGCAGTATTTT,NA,TRBJ2-3,TRBV21-1,NA
CASSLLGRGNNEQFF,TGTGCCAGCAGTTTATTGGGCAGGGGTAACAATGAGCAGTTCTTC,NA,TRBJ2-1,TRBV27,few
CASSPVELSSEAFF,TGTGCCAGCAGCCCTGTAGAGCTTTCTTCTGAAGCTTTCTTT,NA,TRBJ1-1,TRBV16,NA
CASSRGGQFPNSPLHF,TGCGCCAGCAGCCGAGGAGGACAGTTCCCCAATTCACCCCTCCACTTT,NA,TRBJ1-6,TRBV4-1,NA
CASSLRGFDSYEQYF,TGTGCCAGCAGCTTGCGGGGATTTGACTCCTACGAGCAGTACTTC,NA,TRBJ2-7,TRBV5-5,NA
CASSLTTSVGSPLHF,TGTGCCAGCAGCTTAACTACCAGCGTCGGGTCACCCCTCCACTTT,NA,TRBJ1-6,TRBV7-8,NA
CASSLVASNEQFF,TGTGCCAGCAGCTTAGTAGCGAGCAATGAGCAGTTCTTC,NA,TRBJ2-1,TRBV7-2,few
CASSPGGGPNTEAFF,TGTGCCAGCAGTCCCGGCGGGGGGCCGAACACTGAAGCTTTCTTT,NA,TRBJ1-1,TRBV2,NA
CASSLSVGSGNTIYF,TGCGCCAGCAGCTTGAGCGTGGGCTCTGGAAACACCATATATTTT,NA,TRBJ1-3,TRBV5-1,NA
CASSPNRDSRRAFF,TGTGCCAGCTCACCTAACCGGGACAGTCGGAGGGCTTTCTTT,TRBD1,TRBJ1-1,TRBV18,NA
CASSLMGANNSPLHF,TGTGCCAGCAGCTTAATGGGGGCGAATAACTCACCCCTCCACTTT,NA,TRBJ1-6,TRBV7-3,once
CASRLTGLNEKLFF,TGTGCCAGCAGGTTGACAGGGCTCAATGAAAAACTGTTTTTT,TRBD1,TRBJ1-4,TRBV6-1,NA
CASSRDRGRTEAFF,TGTGCCAGCAGCCGAGACAGGGGGCGGACTGAAGCTTTCTTT,TRBD1,TRBJ1-1,TRBV5-4,few
CAWTTGLTGSASPLHF,TGTGCCTGGACTACGGGTCTCACAGGGAGCGCTTCACCCCTCCACTTT,NA,TRBJ1-6,TRBV30,NA
CASSIGLAGDTDTQYF,TGTGCCAGTAGTATAGGACTAGCGGGGGACACAGATACGCAGTATTTT,TRBD2,TRBJ2-3,TRBV19,NA
CASSASPGTLSGNTIYF,TGTGCCAGCAGTGCCAGCCCAGGCACCCTCTCTGGAAACACCATATATTTT,NA,TRBJ1-3,TRBV7-9,NA
CASSYSSSFSSEQFF,TGTGCCAGCAGTTACTCGTCGTCCTTCTCCAGTGAGCAGTTCTTC,NA,TRBJ2-1,TRBV6-6,NA
CASSYSYQGSGELFF,TGTGCCAGCAGTTACTCCTATCAGGGTTCCGGGGAGCTGTTTTTT,NA,TRBJ2-2,TRBV6-6,NA
CASSRQDQETQYF,TGTGCCAGCTCAAGGCAGGACCAAGAGACCCAGTACTTC,NA,TRBJ2-5,TRBV18,NA
CASSRGQGLTGELFF,TGTGCCAGCAGCCGCGGACAGGGATTAACCGGGGAGCTGTTTTTT,TRBD1,TRBJ2-2,TRBV4-2,NA
CATERTATNEKLFF,TGTGCCACCGAGAGGACTGCAACTAATGAAAAACTGTTTTTT,NA,TRBJ1-4,TRBV6-1,NA
CATSTGIYTEAFF,TGTGCCACTTCGACAGGGATCTACACTGAAGCTTTCTTT,TRBD1,TRBJ1-1,TRBV6-1,NA
CSVAGGNYGYTF,TGCAGCGTGGCGGGGGGGAACTATGGCTACACCTTC,NA,TRBJ1-2,TRBV29-1,NA
CAYRLAGGVDTQYF,TGTGCCTACCGACTAGCGGGGGGGGTAGATACGCAGTATTTT,TRBD2,TRBJ2-3,TRBV30,NA
CASSLGAGNTGELFF,TGCGCCAGCAGCTTGGGGGCCGGGAACACCGGGGAGCTGTTTTTT,NA,TRBJ2-2,TRBV5-1,NA
CASSLWRGPGANVLTF,TGTGCCAGCAGCTTATGGAGGGGGCCCGGGGCCAACGTCCTGACTTTC,NA,TRBJ2-6,TRBV7-6,NA
CASRLGQNTEAFF,TGTGCCAGCAGATTGGGACAGAACACTGAAGCTTTCTTT,NA,TRBJ1-1,TRBV6-6,NA
CASSLGASGQETQYF,TGCGCCAGCAGCTTGGGTGCTAGCGGGCAAGAGACCCAGTACTTC,TRBD2,TRBJ2-5,TRBV5-1,NA
CASSPQGVGGYTF,TGTGCCAGCAGCCCACAGGGGGTTGGGGGCTACACCTTC,TRBD1,TRBJ1-2,TRBV6-5,NA
CASSPVTYYGYTF,TGTGCCAGCAGCCCAGTTACGTATTATGGCTACACCTTC,NA,TRBJ1-2,TRBV7-9,NA
CASSDAGRGSYNEQFF,TGCGCCAGCAGTGATGCAGGGCGCGGCTCCTACAATGAGCAGTTCTTC,NA,TRBJ2-1,TRBV10-1,NA
CATSRDYGTAQNEKLFF,TGTGCCACCAGCAGAGATTATGGGACAGCCCAAAATGAAAAACTGTTTTTT,TRBD1,TRBJ1-4,TRBV15,NA
CASSLPGMTYEQYF,TGCGCCAGCAGCTTGCCAGGGATGACCTACGAGCAGTACTTC,NA,TRBJ2-7,TRBV5-1,NA
CASSATGLATQYF,TGTGCCAGCAGCGCGACAGGGCTAGCGACCCAGTACTTC,TRBD1,TRBJ2-5,TRBV9,NA
CASSRTWDYTDTQYF,TGTGCCAGCAGCAGGACCTGGGACTATACGGATACGCAGTATTTT,TRBD2,TRBJ2-3,TRBV6-5,NA
CASSTTGGSSHNYGYTF,TGTGCCAGTAGCACCACAGGGGGGAGTTCCCACAACTATGGCTACACCTTC,TRBD1,TRBJ1-2,TRBV19,NA
CATSRAFNYGYTF,TGTGCCACCAGCAGAGCCTTCAACTATGGCTACACCTTC,NA,TRBJ1-2,TRBV15,NA
CASSDPGMGSPLHF,TGCGCCAGCAGTGATCCGGGGATGGGGTCACCCCTCCACTTT,NA,TRBJ1-6,TRBV10-2,NA
CASSPGTPGAYNEQFF,TGTGCCAGCAGCCCAGGAACCCCGGGGGCCTACAATGAGCAGTTCTTC,NA,TRBJ2-1,TRBV9,NA
CATRGQTSTDTQYF,TGTGCCACCCGGGGACAGACTAGCACAGATACGCAGTATTTT,TRBD1,TRBJ2-3,TRBV6-1,NA
CASSDQGISYEQYF,TGTGCCAGCTCCGACCAGGGAATATCCTACGAGCAGTACTTC,NA,TRBJ2-7,TRBV6-6,NA
CAISESDSRGTGELFF,TGTGCCATCAGTGAGTCCGACTCCCGGGGCACCGGGGAGCTGTTTTTT,NA,TRBJ2-2,TRBV10-3,NA